This T cell receptor beta chain is drawn from a study of Graves' ophthalmopathy and Graves' hyperthyroidism (dated by TCRdb to 2017 to 2018). At the level of the whole study: Peripheral blood samples were taken at the time of initial diagnosis, before any treatment was given. To tell Graves' ophthalmopathy apart from Graves' hyperthyroidism, and to predict which patients would progress to ophthalmopathy, the study relied on TCR beta repertoire signatures. In total, approximately 140 blood samples were TCR-sequenced: some 43 ophthalmopathy, approximately 80 hyperthyroidism and 17 hyperthyroidism-to-ophthalmopathy patients. To explore V-J signatures that distinguish ophthalmopathy from hyperthyroidism, a discovery set of about a hundred patients was enrolled, made up of approximately 45 with ophthalmopathy and 57 with stable hyperthyroidism. The independent validation cohort included approximately 19 hyperthyroidism patients plus 17 patients who later progressed from hyperthyroidism to ophthalmopathy. In five or six hyperthyroidism patients, T-cell repertoires of thyroid tissue and blood were compared. After sampling, hyperthyroidism patients received methimazole starting at 30 mg daily, and ophthalmopathy patients received high-dose intravenous methylprednisolone. The roughly 91 discovery patients were randomly split 7:3 into training and test sets. Overall study results and their limits: No statistical method was used to predetermine the sample size, and group allocation was not hidden from the investigators. Most expanded thyroid clonotypes with a frequency above 0.001 also appeared in blood, which suggests that blood repertoires may reflect the immune response in the thyroid. In validation, the model predicted ophthalmopathy progression with 55% to 71% sensitivity and approximately 72% specificity; more than ten predicted patients were CT-confirmed with GO in a median of around 6 months. In cross-validation, the 13-signature model distinguished ophthalmopathy from stable hyperthyroidism with less than 90% sensitivity and around 84% specificity, while in the test set the corresponding values were around 79% and 71%.

TCR beta CDR3 regions were amplified from RNA transcripts for repertoire sequencing. The first round was an RT-PCR using HTBI primers with the Qiagen OneStep RT-PCR kit, and this first round was followed by a second-round multiplex PCR, then size selection and purification. Libraries were sequenced paired-end with 100 bp reads on an Illumina HiSeq2000. In the original analysis: SOAPnuke was used to process the reads, removing any read that contained adapters or uncalled bases, had a mean Phred below 15, or lacked an exact match to the constant primer or identifier. COPE v1.2.5 was used to merge high-quality paired reads. Each unique nucleotide sequence was defined as a clonotype, and clonotypes were aligned to IMGT TRB V, D and J references with MiTCR v1.1. Only V-J combinations with frequency above 0.0001 were analysed, covering 99.2% of repertoires. For each V-J combination, a TCR clonal expansion and chaos score was defined as F50 clonal expansion divided by the chaos observed in the TCRdist matrix. Welch's t-statistics and random forest were used to narrow the features down to about twelve V-J combinations, which were then fed into a naive Bayes classifier. The similarity between thyroid and blood repertoires was quantified using the Morisita-Horn index. TCRdb reprocessed the public reads (quality trimming at Q25 with fastp, clone calling with MiXCR) and kept in-frame beta chains. Merged by CDR3 protein, the rows form single entries marked with the most common genes and DNA. The V and J calls come from TCRdb's annotation, not from the publication. This sample is represented by some 390,000 distinct CDR3 sequences; 18% of them were singletons. The ten most abundant clones make up roughly 1.5% of the sample.

The CDR3 numbers 17 residues from cysteine through phenylalanine. The kept DNA is CDR3 alone, 51 bases in frame from the first base. Compared with germline, V lacks 6 bases and J lacks 3 bases; bases without a gene match: 10. For CDR1 and CDR2, the germline V gene lists MDHEN and SYDVKM. Ophthalmopathy patients had moderately to severely active disease, Clinical Activity Score of at least 3, NOSPECS grade of at least 4, and disease duration under 3 months. Patients with other autoimmune diseases, uncontrolled infections, pregnancy or lactation were excluded. Diagnosis was based on clinical symptoms, serum thyroxine, TRAb, thyroid ultrasound and orbital computed tomography. Ficoll-Paque density gradient centrifugation was used to isolate PBMCs from 8 to 10 ml of fresh peripheral blood. Total RNA was extracted using Trizol reagent, and RNA quality was checked on an Agilent 2100 Bioanalyzer. Many counts were recorded for this clonotype. Its antigen is not yet known. Per-nucleotide qualities are absent, and no much larger clonotype sits a single base away.

Sequencing was performed on peripheral blood. The chain is made from TRBV28 and TRBJ2-2, with 10 bases aligning to TRBD1. This sequence originates from a woman aged 18 to 35 with Graves' ophthalmopathy. Donor details come from another sample of the same person, matched by shared clones. The nucleotides are TGTGCCAGCAGCCCCCTAGGAGGGACAGGGGACACCGGGGAGCTGTTTTTT. The resulting protein is CASSPLGGTGDTGELFF.